This T cell receptor (beta chain) emerged from a study of blood T cells in healthy people across ages. Study information: Per two T cells, template switching captured roughly one barcoded beta molecule.

CDR1 and CDR2 (germline): MDHEN, SYDVKM. V lost 3 bases, J lost 8 bases, and 13 bases lay in between. This CDR3 region has 14 residues. Alongside a J-beta primer mix, a sample-barcoded 5' primer served in a second PCR lasting about 6 to 12 cycles. With 12 random nucleotides, a template-switch adaptor tagged each individual cDNA molecule. MiXCR, run by TCRdb on the 5' RACE reads, gives a single entry per CDR3 protein. The sample contains approximately 1.5 million distinct CDR3 sequences, 30% to 35% of which appear only once. The chain joins TRBV28 to TRBJ1-4, with D possibly being TRBD1 (6 bases). The sample taken for sequencing was blood. The clonotype originates from a woman aged 25 to 45 in good health. The CDR3 loop is CASSLLQGGEKLFF. DNA for the CDR3: TGTGCCAGCAGTTTGTTACAGGGAGGGGAAAAACTGTTTTTT.